This is a list of T cell receptor beta chains from one sample in a study of blood T cell repertoires in COVID-19. The protocol was immunoSEQ multiplex PCR, while the TCRdb copy is restricted to in-frame clones and leaves out a portion. The sample shows roughly 300,000 clones, around 80% of them seen only once. Sequenced input: peripheral blood. All receptors derive from a woman in her fifties or sixties with acute or convalescent COVID-19. CDR3s leave out the opening cysteine and the closing phenylalanine or tryptophan. A D gene is named only where the DNA matches it firmly. Expanded clones get a size class; other rows say once, few or many, or leave the size out.

TRBD1	TRBV3-1/TRBV3-2	TRBJ1-6	-	ASSLRDRGLPLH
TRBD1	TRBV2	TRBJ1-4	once	ASGGTGSEKLF
TRBD2	TRBV6-2/TRBV6-3	TRBJ2-7	-	ASSYRLAGETYEQY
TRBD2	TRBV6-1	TRBJ2-3	-	ASSEDRLAGVNTQY
-	TRBV9	TRBJ1-1	-	ASSFGGNTEAF
TRBD2	TRBV5-1	TRBJ2-3	-	ASSRTSGGAGTDTQY
TRBD2	TRBV5-1	TRBJ2-1	-	ASSLLLAGDNEQF
TRBD2	TRBV11-2	TRBJ2-1	-	ASSSLAGDANEQF
-	TRBV19	TRBJ1-3	-	ASSITTGSTSGNTIY
TRBD2	TRBV5-1	TRBJ2-2	-	ASSYTRLAALANTGELF
-	TRBV5-1	TRBJ2-2	-	ASSFQAPNTGELF
TRBD2	TRBV6-2/TRBV6-3	TRBJ2-1	-	ASSPTSGSYNEQF
TRBD1	TRBV9	TRBJ1-2	-	ASSVDPGTGNYGYT
-	TRBV30	TRBJ1-6	-	AGNRDAGSPLH
TRBD1	TRBV25-1	TRBJ2-1	once	ASRDAGGSYNEQF
-	TRBV7-9	TRBJ1-1	few	ASSFGLGWTEAF
-	TRBV2	TRBJ1-4	-	ASYLDTQKLF
TRBD2	TRBV7-6	TRBJ2-7	few	ASSLVAGRDEQY
TRBD2	TRBV7-9	TRBJ2-7	few	ASSRQTSDEQY
TRBD1	TRBV27	TRBJ2-5	-	ASSSDRVGETQY
-	TRBV5-1	TRBJ2-6	-	ASSLSGGPNSGANVLT
TRBD1	TRBV30	TRBJ1-4	-	AQYRQGDRKLF
TRBD1	TRBV29-1	TRBJ1-1	-	SVDPTGQHTEAF
TRBD1	TRBV4-1	TRBJ1-5	few	ASSQQLQGAGHQPQH
-	TRBV3-1/TRBV3-2	TRBJ1-1	-	ASTAGAGYTEAF
TRBD1	TRBV6-5	TRBJ2-2	once	ASRQQGANTGELF
-	TRBV12-5	TRBJ1-1	-	ASGMRPNTEAF
TRBD1	TRBV12-5	TRBJ1-2	-	ASVPRLTGGDGYT
TRBD1	TRBV5-5	TRBJ2-2	-	ASSFTPGQGTGELF
-	TRBV18	TRBJ1-4	-	ASSRFPGATNEKLF
TRBD2	TRBV9	TRBJ2-1	-	ASSPRTSGREF
-	TRBV29-1	TRBJ2-3	once	SVDQATDTQY
TRBD1	TRBV18	TRBJ2-7	-	ASSLTGFNEQY
TRBD1	TRBV19	TRBJ1-5	-	AGPGGPSNQPQH
-	TRBV30	TRBJ2-7	once	AWSVQDPGEQY
TRBD1	TRBV6-6	TRBJ2-3	-	ANRGRGPTDTQY
TRBD1	TRBV3-1/TRBV3-2	TRBJ2-1	-	ASSYSGGGEQF
TRBD2	TRBV5-4	TRBJ2-5	-	ASSLGLAGGPQETQY
-	TRBV7-9	TRBJ1-4	few	ASSPRGVENEKLF
-	TRBV3-1/TRBV3-2	TRBJ1-1	-	ASSPGSYLNTEAF
-	TRBV12-3/TRBV12-4	TRBJ1-1	-	ASSPLANTEAF